The rows below give T cell receptor beta chains drawn from one sample of a study of identical twins. One entry per CDR3 protein, called by TCRdb with MiXCR from the 5' RACE reads. The sample has roughly 1,500,000 distinct CDR3 sequences; about 30% are singletons. Sequencing was performed on cord blood. The source is a newborn girl in good health. Both conserved end residues are part of each CDR3. D genes are given only for firm matches. A clone size is listed for some rows: how often the clone was seen (once, few, many), or a class if it is expanded.

>TRBJ2-2|TRBV28|.|TRBD1
TGTGCCAGCAGTTTTTATTTTGTGGGACAGGGGGCCGGGGAGCTGTTTTTT
CASSFYFVGQGAGELFF
>TRBJ1-2|TRBV6-6|.|TRBD1
TGTGCCAGCACGGAGGACAGGGCGGGCTATGGCTACACCTTC
CASTEDRAGYGYTF
>TRBJ2-7|TRBV20-1|.|TRBD1
TGCAGTGCTAGAGTCCCCACAGGGGGCCCTAGGGAGCAGTACTTC
CSARVPTGGPREQYF
>TRBJ2-7|TRBV24-1|few|.
TGTGCCACCAGTGACAGAACAGGGGAGCAGTACTTC
CATSDRTGEQYF
>TRBJ2-7|TRBV20-1|.|.
TGCAGTGTGAGCGAGACGATCTACGAGCAGTACTTC
CSVSETIYEQYF
>TRBJ2-1|TRBV20-1|.|TRBD2
TGCAGTGCGAACCCAATAGCGGGAGTGGGCTACAATGAGCAGTTCTTC
CSANPIAGVGYNEQFF
>TRBJ2-1|TRBV11-2|.|.
TGTGCCAGCAGCCACTCTGGACGGGGGGCTTCCTACAATGAGCAGTTCTTC
CASSHSGRGASYNEQFF
>TRBJ1-1|TRBV6-6|once|.
TGTGCCAGCAGTTACCAAGACCCGGGAGCTGAAGCTTTCTTT
CASSYQDPGAEAFF
>TRBJ2-1|TRBV9|.|TRBD2
TGTGCCAGCAGTACGACGCCGGGACTAGCGGGGGGGCTCTCACTGGGTAATGAGCAGTTCTTC
CASSTTPGLAGGLSLGNEQFF
>TRBJ2-3|TRBV4-2|many|.
TGTGCCAGCGCATGGGGCACAGATACGCAGTATTTT
CASAWGTDTQYF
>TRBJ2-1|TRBV4-1|.|TRBD1
TGCGCCAGCAGCCACCGGACAGGGGAATACAATGAGCAGTTCTTC
CASSHRTGEYNEQFF
>TRBJ1-5|TRBV20-1|.|.
TGCAGTGCTAGACTTCCCCCCCAGGATAGCAATCAGCCCCAGCATTTT
CSARLPPQDSNQPQHF
>TRBJ1-2|TRBV10-3|many|.
TGTGCCATCAGTGAGTCGACCTTTGGCTACACCTTC
CAISESTFGYTF
>TRBJ1-6|TRBV20-1|few|TRBD1
TGCAGTGCTAGAGCCGGAGGACAGGGATATTCACCCCTCCACTTT
CSARAGGQGYSPLHF
>TRBJ2-1|TRBV20-1|few|TRBD2
TGCAGTGCTAGAGATGGCGGACTAGCGGGGGGGAGGTTCTACAATGAGCAGTTCTTC
CSARDGGLAGGRFYNEQFF
>TRBJ1-3|TRBV20-1|.|TRBD1
TGCAGTGCTAGATCCCGGGACAGGGGGCCCCCCGGGTCTGGAAACACCATATATTTT
CSARSRDRGPPGSGNTIYF
>TRBJ2-3|TRBV3-1|.|TRBD2
TGTGCCAGCAGCCAGGTGACTAGCGGTGGACAGTATTTT
CASSQVTSGGQYF
>TRBJ1-1|TRBV27|.|.
TGTGCCAGCAGTTTCCGGGGGTACGACACTGAAGCTTTCTTT
CASSFRGYDTEAFF
>TRBJ1-2|TRBV5-1|many|.
TGTGCCAGCAGCCTAGACGGACCCTATGGCTACACCTTC
CASSLDGPYGYTF
>TRBJ2-7|TRBV29-1|many|TRBD1
TGCAGCGTTGAAGATCCTGACAGGGGTGGGGACGAGCAGTACTTC
CSVEDPDRGGDEQYF
>TRBJ2-2|TRBV2|.|.
TGTGCCACCTCTCCGGGACGCAGGACCGGGGAGCTGTTTTTT
CATSPGRRTGELFF
>TRBJ2-7|TRBV28|.|.
TGTTCCAGCAGTTTAGCCTCCCTAGCTGACCTAGACGAGCAGTACTTC
CSSSLASLADLDEQYF
>TRBJ2-4|TRBV20-1|.|TRBD2
TGCAGTGCTAGAGAACCCTCGGGACTAGCGGTACGAGGGTCCAAAAACATTCAGTACTTC
CSAREPSGLAVRGSKNIQYF
>TRBJ2-1|TRBV29-1|few|TRBD1
TGCAGCGTTGAAAGGGGACAGCATTCAAGCTCCTACAATGAGCAGTTCTTC
CSVERGQHSSSYNEQFF
>TRBJ2-7|TRBV2|.|TRBD2
TGTGCCAGCCGGACCACCGGGACTACCTACGAGCAGTACTTC
CASRTTGTTYEQYF
>TRBJ2-1|TRBV3-1|few|TRBD2
TGTGCCAGCAGCCAAGGGGGACTAGCGGGGGGACTAAACAATGAGCAGTTCTTC
CASSQGGLAGGLNNEQFF
>TRBJ1-5|TRBV20-1|.|.
TGCAGTGCTAGAGGGTCGCGGGGTCAGCCCCAGCATTTT
CSARGSRGQPQHF
>TRBJ2-3|TRBV7-8|once|TRBD1
TGTGCCAGCAGCCGTTACAGGGGGCATGGCACAGATACGCAGTATTTT
CASSRYRGHGTDTQYF
>TRBJ2-3|TRBV21-1|.|.
TGTGTCAGCAGCAAAAGGCGGGAGGGCCTTCGCACAGATACGCAGTATTTT
CVSSKRREGLRTDTQYF
>TRBJ2-4|TRBV20-1|.|TRBD1
TGCAGTGCTAGAGAGACAGGGACAAACATTCAGTACTTC
CSARETGTNIQYF
>TRBJ2-7|TRBV20-1|many|TRBD2
TGCAGTGCTAGACTAGCGGATAACTACGAGCAGTACTTC
CSARLADNYEQYF
>TRBJ2-4|TRBV2|.|TRBD2
TGTGCCGGCAGGGGACTAGGCCCAACCCAAATAACCAAAAACATTCAGTACTTC
CAGRGLGPTQITKNIQYF
>TRBJ2-5|TRBV5-1|.|.
TGCGCCAGCAGCTTGGTGGGGAACAGGGTCCTCCAAGAGACCCAGTACTTC
CASSLVGNRVLQETQYF
>TRBJ2-1|TRBV5-1|.|TRBD2
TGCGCCAGCCGGGCTAGCGGGGGGGTAAACAATGAGCAGTTCTTC
CASRASGGVNNEQFF
>TRBJ2-7|TRBV2|few|.
TGTGCCAGCAGTGATGGCTCCATCTACGAGCAGTACTTC
CASSDGSIYEQYF
>TRBJ2-1|TRBV28|.|TRBD2
TGTGCCAGCGGGAGCGGGAGGAGGCGCAATGAGCAGTTCTTC
CASGSGRRRNEQFF
>TRBJ2-1|TRBV20-1|.|.
TGCAGTGCTAGAGATGGGACTTCCGAGCAGTTCTTC
CSARDGTSEQFF
>TRBJ1-2|TRBV4-1|few|.
TGCGCCAGCAGTCCACTGGGGCTCAGAGCTAACTATGGCTACACCTTC
CASSPLGLRANYGYTF
>TRBJ1-2|TRBV6-6|few|.
TGTGCCAGCAGTTACAGATCAGGGCATGGCTACACCTTC
CASSYRSGHGYTF
>TRBJ2-6|TRBV29-1|.|.
TGCAGCGTTGAAGGAGGGGTAACGGGGGCCAACGTCCTGACTTTC
CSVEGGVTGANVLTF
>TRBJ1-2|TRBV20-1|.|.
TGCAGTGCTAGAGATCTCGGACAGAAGACCTATGGCTACACCTTC
CSARDLGQKTYGYTF
>TRBJ2-1|TRBV20-1|.|TRBD2
TGCAGTGCCCCTAGCGGGAGTCGCCGCTTCAATGAGCAGTTCTTC
CSAPSGSRRFNEQFF
>TRBJ2-5|TRBV11-2|.|TRBD1
TGTGCCAGCAGCTCTTCACAGGGGGTTTCGGAGACCCAGTACTTC
CASSSSQGVSETQYF